This record looks at one TCR beta chain sequence and its context. PBMCs numbering at least 7 million were isolated per sample. This entry belongs to a study of blood T cells in healthy people across ages. V dropped 8 bases and J dropped 1; count of bases not matched to a gene: 14. Germline loops: CDR1 MDHEN, CDR2 SYDVKM. The CDR3 runs to 16 residues. Primed by a sample-barcoded 5' primer and a J-beta primer mix, a second PCR proceeded for about 7 to 11 cycles. Researchers report that a template-switch adaptor with 12 random nucleotides tagged each cDNA molecule. TCRdb independently ran MiXCR on the 5' RACE reads; one entry per CDR3 protein. The sample has some 1.4 million distinct CDR3 sequences, approximately 42% seen once; the top ten hold 6.5% to 10%.

V and J are TRBV28 and TRBJ2-7; 7 positions match TRBD2. The receptor was derived from a woman younger than 30 in good health. The sequenced material came from blood. CDR3 residues: CASYTRGRGGSYEQYF. The CDR3 DNA reads as TGTGCCAGCTATACCCGAGGGAGGGGAGGTTCCTACGAGCAGTACTTC.